A single sample is the source of the 7 T cell receptor beta chains below, sequenced in a study of OX40 agonist ivuxolimab in advanced cancers. The protocol was immunoSEQ multiplex PCR, while the TCRdb copy is restricted to in-frame clones and leaves out a portion. Of approximately 50,000 clones detected, 70% to 90% appear once; the ten largest clones hold around 0.76%. The specimen was CD4+ or CD8+ T cells sorted from blood, collected in a trial of the OX40 agonist ivuxolimab. The receptors derive from an adult with an advanced solid tumor such as melanoma, head and neck, liver or kidney cancer.

The V call is TRBV7-2, the J call TRBJ2-1; D remains ambiguous. Germline V CDR1 and CDR2: SGHTA, FQGNSA. The germline V and J ends were trimmed by 1 base and 6 bases, with 10 bases remaining between them. CDR3 length equals 14 residues. CDR3 protein: CASSLGLVSNEQFF. The CDR3 DNA reads as TGTGCCAGCAGCTTAGGTCTGGTGTCCAATGAGCAGTTCTTC. Full variable domain (missing parts from reference TRBV7-2 and TRBJ2-1): GAGVSQSPSNKVTEKGKDVELRCDPISGHTALYWYRQSLGQGLEFLIYFQGNSAPDKSGLPSDRFSAERTGGSVSTLTIQRTQQEDSAVYLCASSLGLVSNEQFFGPGTRLTVL.

The chain carries TRBV4-1 and TRBJ1-2; D may be TRBD1 (5 bases). The ends were cut back, 3 bases at V and 2 bases at J, with 16 bases in the middle. The CDR3 loop spans 16 amino acids. Germline CDR1 and CDR2: MGHRA and YSYEKL. The CDR3 DNA reads TGCGCCAGCAGCCACTCCGGACACTTGGGGAACTATGGCTACACCTTC. It translates to CASSHSGHLGNYGYTF.

This chain links TRBV7-2 with TRBJ2-5, with a tentative D call TRBD2 (5 bases). Germline lookup yields CDR1 SGHTA and CDR2 FQGNSA. The CDR3 sequence is 15 residues long. Trimming took 3 bases from V and 7 from J, leaving 18 bases between them. The DNA of the CDR3 is TGTGCCAGCAGCTTGGGATCCCAGAGGGAAGGGACCCAGTACTTC. This gives the protein CASSLGSQREGTQYF.

V and J are TRBV28 and TRBJ2-2; D perhaps matches TRBD2 (6 bases). The V end was cut by 6 bases, the J end by 4 bases, with 18 bases between. The CDR3 spans 16 residues. From germline, CDR1 is MDHEN and CDR2 SYDVKM. In DNA form, the CDR3 reads TGTGCCAGCAGCCTTCTGTCCGCCGGGGGCACCGGGGAGCTGTTTTTT. Its translation is CASSLLSAGGTGELFF.

The chain couples TRBV7-2 to TRBJ2-7, with 7 bases that match TRBD2. CDR1 and CDR2 from the germline V gene are SGHTA and FQGNSA. Trimming took 4 bases from V and 0 from J; bases not matched to a gene: 6. The CDR3 sequence is 15 residues long. The CDR3 here is CASSYTGGSSYEQYF. CDR3 sequence (DNA): TGTGCCAGCAGCTATACAGGCGGGAGCTCCTACGAGCAGTACTTC.

The chain couples TRBV7-3 to TRBJ1-2, with 10 bases lining up with TRBD1. CDR3 size: 13 residues. CDR1 SGHTA and CDR2 FQGTGA come from the germline V gene. With V trimmed by 3 bases and J by 7 bases, 2 bases remained unmatched. The CDR3 DNA reads as TGTGCCAGCAGCTTGGACAGGGGGGTTGGCTACACCTTC. Translation: CASSLDRGVGYTF.

The count of this clone is one. This rearrangement joins TRBV18 to TRBJ2-5; D gene uncertain. The CDR3 length is 13 residues. V lost 3 bases and J 0 bases, leaving 5 bases between the germline ends. The germline CDR1 and CDR2 sequences are KGHSH and LQKENI. CDR3 nucleotide sequence: TGTGCCAGCTCACCTGGACACCAAGAGACCCAGTACTTC. Protein product: CASSPGHQETQYF. Complete variable domain (other parts from reference TRBV18 and TRBJ2-5): NAGVMQNPRHLVRRRGQEARLRCSPMKGHSHVYWYRQLPEEGLKFMVYLQKENIIDESGMPKERFSAEFPKEGPSILRIQQVVRGDSAAYFCASSPGHQETQYFGPGTRLLVL.